The entry that follows covers one T cell receptor (beta chain) sequence. The data belong to a study of blood T cell repertoires in COVID-19. For the study at large: Samples taken during acute and convalescent COVID-19 were collected in the United States, Italy and Spain.

Measured with immunoSEQ multiplex PCR; TCRdb has only the in-frame clones, and not every one. The repertoire includes roughly 250,000 clones, roughly 87% of them detected once, and more than 6% sits in the top ten. Trimming removed 5 bases from V and 0 bases from J; junction bases left unmatched: 4. The CDR3 is 14 residues long. CDR1 SGHVS and CDR2 FNYEAQ come from the germline V gene. Sequencing was performed on peripheral blood. The chain combines TRBV7-6 with TRBJ2-7; 7 nucleotides align to TRBD2. The sequence derives from a man in his fifties or sixties who had recovered from COVID-19. CDR3 in DNA: TGTGCCAGCAGCCCGGCTAGCGGCTCCTACGAGCAGTACTTC. Amino acid sequence: CASSPASGSYEQYF.